The 11 T cell receptor beta chains below were found in one sample sequenced in a study of blood T cells in healthy people across ages (dated by TCRdb to the mid-2010s). Receptor libraries were prepared by 5' RACE. The sequencing machine was an Illumina HiSeq 2500. A second PCR of roughly 6 to 11 cycles was run with a J-beta primer mix and a sample-barcoded 5' primer. TCRdb reworked the public reads: Q25 trimming with fastp, MiXCR clone assembly, productive beta chains retained. For every CDR3 protein sequence, its rows merge into one entry that carries the most common genes and DNA. Present in this sample are about 1 million distinct CDR3 sequences, roughly 45% of which were seen just once. 15% to 20% of the sample is taken by the ten largest. Material for sequencing was blood. These receptors came from an older woman in good health.

The chain is built from TRBV9 and TRBJ2-3; 8 positions agree with TRBD1. This CDR3 has 16 residues. CDR1 SGDLS and CDR2 YYNGEE come from the germline V gene. V shed 3 bases, J shed 1 base, and the junction held 7 bases outside the gene matches. CDR3 coding DNA: TGTGCCAGCAGCGCGATTAACAGGGGGGGCACAGATACGCAGTATTTT. Translated: CASSAINRGGTDTQYF.

The chain joins TRBV5-1 to TRBJ2-1; 11 nucleotides match TRBD2. Trimming took 0 bases from V and 4 from J; bases not matched to a gene: 6. Germline values: CDR1 SGHRS, CDR2 YFSETQ. This CDR3 is 17 amino acids long. The CDR3 region is CASSLDPGLAVYNEQFF. CDR3 in DNA: TGCGCCAGCAGCTTGGATCCGGGACTAGCGGTTTACAATGAGCAGTTCTTC.

This clonotype is a singleton in its sample. The gene calls are TRBV2 and TRBJ1-2; 10 positions match TRBD1. V lost 8 bases to trimming and J lost 6 bases; unmatched junction nucleotides: 12. CDR1 and CDR2 (germline): SNHLY, FYNNEI. The CDR3 extends over 15 amino acids. The DNA for the CDR3 is TGTGCCAGCGTTACCGATTCCGGGACAGGGGATGGCTACACCTTC. It is translated as CASVTDSGTGDGYTF.

The chain has TRBV15 and TRBJ1-2, with D uncertain. CDR1 is LNHNV, CDR2 YYDKDF, per germline (reference sequence). This CDR3 comprises 15 residues. Trimming took off 0 bases at V and 9 bases at J, with 17 bases between the two ends. The CDR3 bases are TGTGCCACCAGCAGAGACAGCACAGTTGGCGCCCGCTACACCTTC. Residues: CATSRDSTVGARYTF.

The rearrangement joins TRBV7-6 to TRBJ2-2, with TRBD1 as a possible D gene (6 bases). The V end was cut by 6 bases, the J end by 0 bases, with 14 bases between. This CDR3 region has 16 residues. Germline lookup yields CDR1 SGHVS and CDR2 FNYEAQ. CDR3 in DNA: TGTGCCAGCAGTTCCCAGAGGACAGCGAACACCGGGGAGCTGTTTTTT. Protein product: CASSSQRTANTGELFF.

In its sample, this clonotype was seen many times. The V gene is TRBV20-1, the J gene TRBJ2-7; tentatively, D is TRBD1 or TRBD2 (5 bases each). The CDR3 is 14 residues long. The V end lost 6 bases, the J end lost 4 bases, and 19 bases lay between the germline ends. The germline V gene has CDR1 DFQATT and CDR2 SNEGSKA (reference sequence). In DNA, the CDR3 is TGCAGTGCCACCGGGGCAGCCTATCTTTACGAGCAGTACTTC. Translated: CSATGAAYLYEQYF.

This sequence joins TRBV5-1 and TRBJ1-2, with 8 bases fitting TRBD1. The V segment lost 4 bases and the J segment 9 bases; nucleotides outside the gene matches: 11. This CDR3 has 14 residues. CDR1 is SGHRS and CDR2 is YFSETQ in the germline V gene. The CDR3 nucleotides are TGCGCCAGCAGCCACGGGACAGGTCAGCTGCGCTACACCTTC. This encodes CASSHGTGQLRYTF.

This chain links TRBV6-6 with TRBJ1-1, with D perhaps TRBD1 (5 bases). V gave up 7 bases and J gave up 11 bases, with 20 bases separating them. The CDR3 has 13 amino acids. Germline V gene lookup returns CDR1 MNHNY and CDR2 SVGAGI (reference sequence). CDR3 residues: CASKEQGSQSAFF. For the CDR3, the DNA is TGTGCCAGCAAGGAGCAGGGCTCGCAGTCGGCTTTCTTT.

The chain joins TRBV20-1 to TRBJ2-1; TRBD2 might be the D (6 bases). V lost 3 bases and J lost 1, with 13 bases in between. Per germline, CDR1 DFQATT and CDR2 SNEGSKA (reference sequence). CDR3 length equals 15 residues. The CDR3 DNA is TGCAGTGCTAGCTGGGCGGGACGGTCCTACAATGAGCAGTTCTTC. Amino acids: CSASWAGRSYNEQFF.

The chain couples TRBV12-3 or TRBV12-4 to TRBJ1-6, with 8 bases lining up with TRBD1. V lost 5 bases and J lost 8; bases outside the gene matches: 17. The length of the CDR3 is 18 residues. CDR3 nucleotide sequence: TGTGCCAGCAGTGACAAGGACAGGGTTGGTTGCTGTTATTCACCCCTCCACTTT. It is translated as CASSDKDRVGCCYSPLHF.

The chain uses TRBV20-1 and TRBJ2-7, with TRBD1 as a possible D gene (6 bases). The DNA end favors TRBJ2-4, so the J call may be wrong. The CDR3 length is 12 residues. Per germline, CDR1 DFQATT and CDR2 SNEGSKA (reference sequence). CDR3 bases: TGCAGTGCCCACCAGGGGTTTCCCATTCAGTACTTC. This gives the protein CSAHQGFPIQYF.